Included here is one TCR beta chain sequence, with context. This clone was recorded once. This clone's antigen is unknown. An end of the junction does not agree with germline; a read error may underlie this. This specimen's time point label, interpreted: pre-treatment baseline. Blood was sampled before treatment (T0) and at week 3 (W3), after the first cycle of checkpoint blockade. Except for two patients with rapid clinical progression, response was assessed 12 weeks after the first infusion by RECIST 1.1; disease control meant complete response, partial response or stable disease. Patients were not eligible if they had prior systemic cancer treatment, concomitant immunosuppressant therapy or synchronous other active malignancies. To track both circulating cells and T cell turnover, TCR beta was sequenced from bulk PBMC as well as from plasma cell-free DNA. Lymphoprep and SepMate tubes were used to isolate PBMC from blood, and red cell lysis was then performed. DNA from PBMC and sorted T cell subsets was extracted with QIAamp DNA Blood Mini kits.

These data originate in a study of blood T cell dynamics during melanoma immunotherapy (dated by TCRdb to the early 2020s). Describing the broader study: Patients with metastatic melanoma were treated with first-line pembrolizumab or nivolumab plus ipilimumab as standard of care in the United Kingdom. Consecutive patients formed a training cohort, and a further independent group of patients from the same centre was pooled into an external validation set. To identify early correlates of response, the study profiled peripheral T cell receptor repertoires in patients with metastatic melanoma before and after one cycle of checkpoint inhibitor therapy. The investigation overall reported the following: The relatively small sample size was acknowledged as something that could potentially limit how far the results can be generalized. Whether the T cell clones driving repertoire changes were melanoma-specific or reflected general immune activation could not be determined in the study. Unlike progressors, patients who went on to achieve disease control showed a bifurcated reorganization of the PBMC repertoire at W3, with either increased clonality or increased diversity.

Every bulk PBMC sample was loaded with the same fixed amount of around 400 ng of DNA. The immunoSEQ TCRb Assay kit was used according to manufacturer instructions to amplify TCR beta CDR3 sequences from genomic DNA. The KAPA Library Quantification Kit for Illumina platforms was used to quantify pooled libraries by qPCR. Sequencing of the pooled libraries was done on an Illumina NextSeq 500, with clustering at roughly 0.6-1.1 pM. In the paper's pipeline: TCR data were analyzed with immunoSEQ ANALYZER and the R LymphoSeq package. A rearrangement efficiency score was calculated as productive divided by the sum of productive and non-productive CDR3 sequences. Clonality was assessed using the Gini coefficient and diversity using the Renyi index at alpha=1, with pairwise comparisons between timepoints within each patient. In LymphoSeq, clonal relatedness was computed with an edit distance of 3 and repertoire similarity was computed with the Bhattacharyya coefficient. To classify response, a linear discriminant analysis based on week-3 changes in clonality and diversity was built with the R MASS and caret packages. TCRdb mirrors the immuneACCESS table, restricted to in-frame sequences. Some clones are absent from its copies; in checked studies, under half trace to an unresolved V gene, and the reason for the others is unknown. That table is the source of V, J and clone size, and D and trimming were worked out from the DNA. In all, the sample holds 8,500 to 10,000 clones, and approximately 83% of those were seen once. Roughly a tenth of the sample comes from the top ten.

CDR1 and CDR2 were assigned from the germline V gene as SGHRS and YFSETQ. The CDR3 goes from the cysteine to the phenylalanine over 15 residues. Of all the DNA, just the CDR3 is kept, 45 bases in frame from base 1. The V and J genes are TRBV5-1 and TRBJ1-3; no D segment can be confidently identified. The starting material was blood, obtained from a patient treated with checkpoint blockade. The clonotype originates from a human donor with melanoma. The nucleotide sequence reads TGCGCCAGCAGCTTGGCCGGAAATTCTGCAAACACCATATATTTT. It encodes CASSLAGNSANTIYF. The CDR3 plus the reference TRBV5-1 and TRBJ1-3 genes for the other parts give the full variable domain: KAGVTQTPRYLIKTRGQQVTLSCSPISGHRSVSWYQQTPGQGLQFLFEYFSETQRNKGNFPGRFSGRQFSNSRSEMNVSTLELGDSALYLCASSLAGNSANTIYFGEGSWLTVV.